This TCR beta chain was obtained from a study of identical twins. Study results and limitations: Fewer insertions marked abundant cord blood beta clonotypes; young adult naive trended weakly, memory not at all. Partial confounding of zero-insertion analyses by invariant MAIT and iNKT cells was possible.

Remarks on this clonotype: What it binds is not known.

This CDR3 spans 15 amino acids. Germline V gene sequence: CDR1 MNHEY, CDR2 SVGAGI. V dropped 0 bases and J dropped 4 bases, with 13 bases sitting between them. After template switching added a universal primer site, the resulting cDNA carried unique molecular identifiers. MiXCR, applied by TCRdb to the 5' RACE reads, yields one record per CDR3 protein. The sample shows a few hundred thousand distinct CDR3 sequences, around a tenth of them seen only once. These data were likewise used in another study, on yellow fever vaccine responses in identical twins.

The specimen sequenced was PBMCs. This TCR was sampled from a woman between 18 and 29 years old in good health. The rearrangement uses TRBV6-5 and TRBJ2-7; tentatively, D is TRBD2 (6 bases). The CDR3 protein is CASSYSPKGGYEQYF. DNA for the CDR3: TGTGCCAGCAGTTACTCGCCCAAGGGAGGTTACGAGCAGTACTTC.